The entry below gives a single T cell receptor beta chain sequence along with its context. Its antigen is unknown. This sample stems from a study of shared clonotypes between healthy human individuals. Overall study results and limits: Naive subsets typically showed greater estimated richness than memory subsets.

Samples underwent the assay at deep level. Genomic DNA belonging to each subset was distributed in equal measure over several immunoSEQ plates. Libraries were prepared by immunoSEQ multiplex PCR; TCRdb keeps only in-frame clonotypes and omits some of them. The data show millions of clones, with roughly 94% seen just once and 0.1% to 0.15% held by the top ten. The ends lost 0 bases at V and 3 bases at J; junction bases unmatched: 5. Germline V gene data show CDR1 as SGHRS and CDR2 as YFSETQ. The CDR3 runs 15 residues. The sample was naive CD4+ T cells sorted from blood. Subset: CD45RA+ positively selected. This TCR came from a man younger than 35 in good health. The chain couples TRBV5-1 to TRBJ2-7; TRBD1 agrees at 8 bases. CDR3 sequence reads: CASSLDSGGHYEQYF. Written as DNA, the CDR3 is TGCGCCAGCAGCTTGGATTCAGGGGGCCACTACGAGCAGTACTTC.